This T cell receptor (beta chain) is from a study of blood T cell repertoires in COVID-19. Overall study: Samples of COVID-19 (acute and convalescent) were obtained from the United States, Italy and Spain. PBMCs, B-cell-depleted T cells, or T cells were the source of the cDNA or gDNA that made up the material.

Original analysis: How many nucleated cells were present was estimated from reference gene primer amplification. The data were produced by immunoSEQ multiplex PCR, yet TCRdb's version contains in-frame clones alone and is incomplete. V, J and clone size were drawn from that table, and D and trimming were deduced from the DNA. This table holds 100,000 to 150,000 clones, under 85% found once. This TCR was sampled from a man in his 60s with acute or convalescent COVID-19. The sequenced material came from peripheral blood.

CDR3 loop: CASSSRQGAYGYTF. CDR3 DNA sequence: TGTGCCAGCAGCTCCCGACAGGGGGCCTATGGCTACACCTTC. The V call is TRBV7-2, the J call TRBJ1-2; 10 positions agree with TRBD1. The trim removed 4 bases at V and 4 bases at J, leaving 3 bases unmatched. From germline, CDR1 is SGHTA and CDR2 FQGNSA. There are 14 residues in the CDR3.